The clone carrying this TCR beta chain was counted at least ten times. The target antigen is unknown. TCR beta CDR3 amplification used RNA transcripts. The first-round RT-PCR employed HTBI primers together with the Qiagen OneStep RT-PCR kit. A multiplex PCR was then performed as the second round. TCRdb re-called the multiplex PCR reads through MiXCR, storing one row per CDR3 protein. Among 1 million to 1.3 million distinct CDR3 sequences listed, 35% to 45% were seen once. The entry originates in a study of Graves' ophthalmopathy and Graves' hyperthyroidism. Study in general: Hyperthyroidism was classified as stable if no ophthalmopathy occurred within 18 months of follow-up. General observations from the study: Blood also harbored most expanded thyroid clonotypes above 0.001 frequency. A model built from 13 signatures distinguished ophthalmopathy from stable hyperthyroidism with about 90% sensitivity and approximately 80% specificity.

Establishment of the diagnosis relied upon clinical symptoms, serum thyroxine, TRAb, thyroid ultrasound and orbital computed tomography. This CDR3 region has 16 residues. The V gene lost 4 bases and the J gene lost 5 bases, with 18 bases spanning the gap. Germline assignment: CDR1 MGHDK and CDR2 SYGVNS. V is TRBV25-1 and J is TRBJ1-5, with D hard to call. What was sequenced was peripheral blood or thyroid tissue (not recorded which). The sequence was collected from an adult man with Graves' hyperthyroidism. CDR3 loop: CASSGRGGKGHQPQHF. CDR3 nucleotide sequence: TGTGCCAGCAGTGGGCGAGGAGGGAAAGGGCATCAGCCCCAGCATTTT.